The T cell receptor (beta chain) under discussion was sequenced for a study of T cell repertoires in cytomegalovirus infection. Study context: Newly reported HLA-C-restricted and thoroughly characterized HLA-B-restricted CMV epitopes were employed. CMV infection plus the matching HLA type was flagged by public TCR beta signatures.

TCRdb re-called the reads through MiXCR, storing one row per CDR3 protein. Of some 800,000 distinct CDR3 sequences in the sample, 32% were seen once. The study, taken as a whole, reports: The ex vivo response showed dominance by HLA-C-restricted CMV-specific TCR beta clonotypes.

This clonotype has at least ten counts. Its antigen is still unknown. In germline, CDR1 is SGHVS, CDR2 FNYEAQ. This CDR3 spans 20 amino acids. V shed 5 bases, J shed 6 bases, and the junction held 24 bases outside the gene matches. The sequence was obtained from a human donor in good health (CMV status not recorded). Some clones in this sample may be carry-over from other donors' samples. The sequences come from cultured CD8+ T cells from PBMCs, collected from culture after CMV antigen stimulation. The chain employs TRBV7-6 and TRBJ2-2, with 7 positions matching TRBD1. The CDR3 region is CASSDQRTGAALVFAGELFF. The CDR3 bases are TGTGCCAGCAGCGATCAGAGAACAGGGGCCGCTCTGGTATTTGCCGGGGAGCTGTTTTTT.